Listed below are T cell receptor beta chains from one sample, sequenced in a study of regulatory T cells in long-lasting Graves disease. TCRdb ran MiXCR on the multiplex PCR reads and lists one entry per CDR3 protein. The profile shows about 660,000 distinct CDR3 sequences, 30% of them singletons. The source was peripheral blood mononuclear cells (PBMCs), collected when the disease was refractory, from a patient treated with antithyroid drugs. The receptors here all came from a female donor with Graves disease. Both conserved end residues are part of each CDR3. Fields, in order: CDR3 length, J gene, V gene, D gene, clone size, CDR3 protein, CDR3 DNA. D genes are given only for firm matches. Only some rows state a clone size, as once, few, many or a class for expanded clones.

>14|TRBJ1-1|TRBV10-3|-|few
CAISESGGGTEAFF
TGTGCCATCAGTGAGTCGGGTGGAGGCACTGAAGCTTTCTTT
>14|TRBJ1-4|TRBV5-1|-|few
CASSPGAVYEKLFF
TGCGCCAGCAGCCCAGGGGCAGTTTATGAAAAACTGTTTTTT
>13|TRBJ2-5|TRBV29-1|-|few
CSVAQGARETQYF
TGCAGCGTTGCCCAGGGAGCGAGGGAGACCCAGTACTTC
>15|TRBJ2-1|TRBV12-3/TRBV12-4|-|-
CASSQFVGGWDEQFF
TGTGCCAGCAGTCAGTTTGTGGGGGGTTGGGATGAGCAGTTCTTC
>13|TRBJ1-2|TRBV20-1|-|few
CSAPPGFNYGYTF
TGCAGCGCACCCCCGGGGTTTAACTATGGCTACACCTTC
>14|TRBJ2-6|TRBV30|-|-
CAWRLGPGANVLTF
TGTGCCTGGAGGCTAGGGCCTGGGGCCAACGTCCTGACTTTC
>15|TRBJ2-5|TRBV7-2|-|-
CASSLAEFISMTQYF
TGTGCCAGCAGCTTGGCGGAATTCATCAGCATGACCCAGTACTTC
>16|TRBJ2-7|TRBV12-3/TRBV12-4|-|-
CASSPRTEPTIYEQYF
TGTGCCAGCAGTCCTAGGACCGAGCCGACCATTTACGAGCAGTACTTC
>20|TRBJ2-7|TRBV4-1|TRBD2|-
CASSQDFTTGTTSGAYEQYF
TGCGCCAGCAGCCAAGATTTCACGACAGGCACAACTAGCGGGGCCTACGAGCAGTACTTC
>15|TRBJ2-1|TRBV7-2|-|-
CASSLAAGGGNEQFF
TGTGCCAGCAGCTTGGCGGCAGGGGGAGGTAATGAGCAGTTCTTC
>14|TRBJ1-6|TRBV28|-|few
CASSFSGDGSPLHF
TGTGCCAGCAGTTTCTCAGGGGACGGTTCACCCCTCCACTTT
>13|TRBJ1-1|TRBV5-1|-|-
CASSVDGTREAFF
TGCGCCAGCAGCGTGGACGGAACCCGTGAAGCTTTCTTT
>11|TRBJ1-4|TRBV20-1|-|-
CSAGAGEKLFF
TGCAGTGCGGGGGCCGGGGAAAAACTGTTTTTT
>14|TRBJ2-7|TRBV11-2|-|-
CASSSRTAPYEQYF
TGTGCCAGCAGCTCGAGGACAGCCCCCTACGAGCAGTACTTC
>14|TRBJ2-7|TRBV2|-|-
CASSLLLNLYEQYF
TGTGCCAGCAGCTTACTCCTGAACCTCTACGAGCAGTACTTC
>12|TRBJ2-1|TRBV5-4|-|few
CASSLLWDEQFF
TGTGCCAGCAGCTTGCTATGGGATGAGCAGTTCTTC
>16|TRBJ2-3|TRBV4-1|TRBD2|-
CASSQGKREPTDTQYF
TGCGCCAGCAGCCAAGGAAAGCGGGAGCCCACAGATACGCAGTATTTT
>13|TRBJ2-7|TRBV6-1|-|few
CASSNMPSYGQYF
TGTGCCAGCAGTAACATGCCGAGCTACGGGCAGTACTTC
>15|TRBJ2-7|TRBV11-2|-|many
CASSNRGLEHYEQYF
TGTGCCAGCAGCAACCGGGGCCTAGAACACTACGAGCAGTACTTC
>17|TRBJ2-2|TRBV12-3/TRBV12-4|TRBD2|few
CASSRVTSGANTGELFF
TGTGCCAGCAGCCGGGTGACTAGCGGTGCGAACACCGGGGAGCTGTTTTTT
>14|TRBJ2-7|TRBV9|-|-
CASSVSDRSYEQYF
TGTGCCAGCAGCGTATCGGACAGATCCTACGAGCAGTACTTC
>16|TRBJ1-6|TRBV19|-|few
CASSHYRGGDYSPLHF
TGTGCCAGTAGTCACTACCGCGGCGGTGATTATTCACCCCTCCACTTT
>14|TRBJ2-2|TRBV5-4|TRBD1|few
CASSGRQGAGELFF
TGTGCCAGCAGCGGAAGACAGGGGGCCGGGGAGCTGTTTTTT
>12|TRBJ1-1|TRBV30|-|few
CAWSLAPTEAFF
TGTGCCTGGAGTTTGGCCCCCACTGAAGCTTTCTTT
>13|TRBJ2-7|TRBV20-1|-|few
CSAPLGRAHEQYF
TGCAGTGCTCCACTAGGAAGGGCCCACGAGCAGTACTTC
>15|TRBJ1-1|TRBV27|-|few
CASSPDLRGNTEAFF
TGTGCCAGCAGTCCGGACCTCCGGGGGAACACTGAAGCTTTCTTT
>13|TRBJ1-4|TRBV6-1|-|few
CASIGGADEKLFF
TGTGCCAGCATTGGGGGCGCGGATGAAAAACTGTTTTTT
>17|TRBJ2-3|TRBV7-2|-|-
CASSLRSLWGGTDTQYF
TGTGCCAGCAGCTTAAGGTCACTTTGGGGGGGCACAGATACGCAGTATTTT
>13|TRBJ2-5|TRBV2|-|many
CASKGGVGETQYF
TGTGCCAGCAAGGGGGGAGTAGGAGAGACCCAGTACTTC
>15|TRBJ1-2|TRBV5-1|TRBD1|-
CASSFFAGTDYGYTF
TGCGCCAGCAGCTTCTTCGCCGGGACAGACTATGGCTACACCTTC
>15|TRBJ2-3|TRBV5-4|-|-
CASTPGPSSTDTQYF
TGTGCCAGCACCCCAGGGCCTTCTAGCACAGATACGCAGTATTTT
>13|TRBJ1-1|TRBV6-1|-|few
CASSEREYTEAFF
TGTGCCAGCAGTGAAAGAGAGTACACTGAAGCTTTCTTT
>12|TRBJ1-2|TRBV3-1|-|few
CASSNFQGGYTF
TGTGCCAGCAGTAACTTTCAAGGGGGCTACACCTTC
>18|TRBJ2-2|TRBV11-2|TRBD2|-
CASSPGLAGGPNTGELFF
TGTGCCAGCAGCCCGGGACTAGCGGGAGGGCCCAACACCGGGGAGCTGTTTTTT
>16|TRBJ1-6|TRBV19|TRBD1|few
CASSPTGGFDNSPLHF
TGTGCCAGTAGTCCGACAGGGGGCTTCGATAATTCACCCCTCCACTTT
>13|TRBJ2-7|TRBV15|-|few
CATSREATYEQYF
TGTGCCACCAGCAGAGAAGCGACCTACGAGCAGTACTTC
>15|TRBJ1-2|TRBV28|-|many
CASSLQQTLFYGYTF
TGTGCCAGCAGTTTACAACAGACCCTCTTCTATGGCTACACCTTC
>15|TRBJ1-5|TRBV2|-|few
CASTGGGMSNQPQHF
TGTGCCAGCACCGGAGGGGGGATGAGCAATCAGCCCCAGCATTTT
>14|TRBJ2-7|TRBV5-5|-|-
CASSLRGAIYEQYF
TGTGCCAGCAGCTTGAGAGGGGCAATCTACGAGCAGTACTTC
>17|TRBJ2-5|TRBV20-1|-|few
CSAGRYMNPTGEKTQYF
TGCAGTGCCGGCCGATACATGAACCCGACCGGGGAAAAGACCCAGTACTTC
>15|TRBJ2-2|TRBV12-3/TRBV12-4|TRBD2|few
CASSFRAGDTGELFF
TGTGCCAGCAGTTTCAGAGCGGGAGACACCGGGGAGCTGTTTTTT
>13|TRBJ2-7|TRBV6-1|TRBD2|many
CASREGSSYEQYF
TGTGCCTCCAGGGAGGGGAGCTCCTACGAGCAGTACTTC
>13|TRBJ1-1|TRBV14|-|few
CASSQDWSTEAFF
TGTGCCAGCAGCCAAGATTGGAGCACTGAAGCTTTCTTT
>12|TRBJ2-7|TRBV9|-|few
CASSAQGREQYF
TGTGCCAGCAGCGCCCAGGGGAGAGAGCAGTACTTC
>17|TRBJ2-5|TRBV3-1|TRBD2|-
CASSQLGRASGKETQYF
TGTGCCAGCAGCCAGCTTGGGCGGGCTAGCGGAAAAGAGACCCAGTACTTC
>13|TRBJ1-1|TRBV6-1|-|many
CASNPQGGTEAFF
TGTGCCAGCAACCCACAGGGTGGCACTGAAGCTTTCTTT
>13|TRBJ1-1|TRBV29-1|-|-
CSVEIGQNTEAFF
TGCAGCGTTGAAATCGGGCAGAACACTGAAGCTTTCTTT
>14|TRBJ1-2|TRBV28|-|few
CASSIGVGDYGYTF
TGTGCCAGCAGTATCGGGGTAGGGGACTATGGCTACACCTTC
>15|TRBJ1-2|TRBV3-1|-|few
CASSQGGGGSAGYTF
TGTGCCAGCAGCCAAGGAGGGGGGGGCAGCGCTGGCTACACCTTC
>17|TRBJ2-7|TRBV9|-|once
CASSPLGGRHSSYEQYF
TGTGCCAGCAGCCCTTTGGGGGGTCGACATAGCTCCTACGAGCAGTACTTC